The TCR beta chain described here comes from a study of blood T cell repertoires in COVID-19. As originally analysed: Researchers report that nucleated cell counts were estimated from reference gene primer amplification. Assay used: immunoSEQ multiplex PCR; TCRdb lists only in-frame clones, some missing. That table furnishes V, J and clone size, whereas the DNA furnished D and trimming. This sample has hundreds of thousands of clones, with about nine tenths found just once. This CDR3 spans 13 amino acids. V dropped 4 bases and J dropped 2 bases, with 8 bases sitting between them. Germline assignment: CDR1 SGHTA and CDR2 FQGNSA.

The chain links TRBV7-2 to TRBJ1-1; D uncertain. The clonotype comes from a woman between 45 and 65 years old who had recovered from COVID-19. The sequenced material came from peripheral blood. CDR3 DNA: TGTGCCAGCAGCTCCTTCTTTAACACTGAAGCTTTCTTT. Translated: CASSSFFNTEAFF.